Listed here is a single T cell receptor beta chain. With V trimmed by 6 bases and J by 4 bases, 7 bases remained unmatched. The CDR3 spans 15 residues. Germline V gene sequence: CDR1 KGHDR, CDR2 SFDVKD. Libraries were prepared by immunoSEQ multiplex PCR; TCRdb keeps only in-frame clonotypes and omits some of them. The sample carries around 100,000 clones, about 87% recorded once. These data are taken from a study of T cell responses to AZD1222 COVID-19 vaccine. The chain employs TRBV24-1 and TRBJ2-2; 7 bases are shared with TRBD2. The sample here was peripheral blood, taken on day 0 of AZD1222 vaccination. This TCR was recovered from an adult in good health. CDR3 residues: CATSRAGDPTGELFF. The CDR3 coding sequence is TGTGCCACCAGTAGGGCGGGGGACCCCACCGGGGAGCTGTTTTTT.